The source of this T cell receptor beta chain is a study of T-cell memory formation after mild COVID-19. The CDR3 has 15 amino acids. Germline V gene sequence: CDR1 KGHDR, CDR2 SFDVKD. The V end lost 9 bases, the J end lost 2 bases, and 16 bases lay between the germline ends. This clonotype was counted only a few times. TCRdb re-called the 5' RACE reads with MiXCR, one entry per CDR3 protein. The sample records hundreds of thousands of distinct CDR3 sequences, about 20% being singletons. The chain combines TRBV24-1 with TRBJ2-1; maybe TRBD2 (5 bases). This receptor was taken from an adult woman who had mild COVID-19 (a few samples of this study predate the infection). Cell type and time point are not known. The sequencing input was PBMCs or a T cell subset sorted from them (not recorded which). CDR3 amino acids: CATAGAAGPYNEQFF. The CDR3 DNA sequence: TGTGCCACCGCGGGCGCAGCAGGTCCCTACAATGAGCAGTTCTTC.